This T cell receptor beta chain was recovered during a study of T-cell reconstitution after alpha-beta-depleted transplantation in children. Findings of the study overall: Surviving recipient T cells and thymic progenitors accounted for the high day-60 TCRbeta diversity observed in some patients. The authors attributed T-cell counts and diversity one year after transplant mostly to newly produced T cells. Several hundred expanded graft clones reportedly gave rise to the alpha-beta T cells present about two months after transplant.

Unique molecular identifiers tagged the TCRbeta library. TCRdb redid the calling of the PCR reads with MiXCR, one entry per CDR3 protein. The table has around 490,000 distinct CDR3 sequences, around 10% seen once; the top ten hold approximately 14%. The germline CDR1 and CDR2 sequences are SGHVS and FNYEAQ. V was pared by 1 base and J by 7 bases, with 11 bases between. CDR3 length equals 14 residues. Details on this clonotype: Its antigen is not identified.

Sample: PBMCs, mostly from graft donor cells, taken 180 days after TCRalphabeta/CD19-depleted stem cell transplant. The origin of this receptor is a female patient younger than 10 who had a stem cell transplant for aplastic anemia, so the T cells may come from the graft donor. The V call is TRBV7-6, the J call TRBJ1-5; no clear D. For the CDR3, the DNA is TGTGCCAGCAGCTTAGAAGTGGGAATGCAGCCCCAGCATTTT. Translating gives CASSLEVGMQPQHF.